This passage covers 21 T cell receptor beta chains from one sample sequenced in a study of T-cell reconstitution after alpha-beta-depleted transplantation in children. It was with unique molecular identifiers that the TCRbeta library was prepared. TCRdb re-called the PCR reads through MiXCR, storing one row per CDR3 protein. Of some 550,000 distinct CDR3 sequences in the sample, around 18% were seen once. This material consisted of PBMCs from the stem cell graft donor, taken from the stem cell graft. These receptor sequences come from a human donor who donated a stem cell graft to a child with acute lymphoblastic leukemia.

The J gene is TRBJ1-2, the V gene TRBV5-1; D is undetermined. Germline loops: CDR1 SGHRS, CDR2 YFSETQ. CDR3 length: 13 amino acids. The germline V and J ends were trimmed by 4 bases and 5 bases, with 12 bases remaining between them. CDR3 bases: TGCGCCAGCAGCCTAACCTTGTCATATGGCTACACCTTC. It codes for CASSLTLSYGYTF.

This clonotype showed up just a few times. The chain uses TRBV20-1 and TRBJ1-1, with 8 nucleotides matching TRBD1. Germline V CDR1 and CDR2: DFQATT, SNEGSKA (reference sequence). After removal of 2 bases from V and 4 bases from J, the junction contained 6 bases not matched to a gene. This CDR3 has 14 residues. This CDR3 is CSARQGAWGTEAFF. The CDR3 DNA is TGCAGTGCTAGACAGGGGGCCTGGGGCACTGAAGCTTTCTTT.

The chain links TRBV4-2 to TRBJ2-5; 12 bases match TRBD2. The CDR3 loop spans 17 amino acids. V was clipped by 3 bases and J by 1 base; unmatched bases: 6. Germline CDR1 reads LGHNA; CDR2 reads YNFKEQ. CDR3 nucleotide sequence: TGTGCCAGCAGCCAGGATCAACTAGCGGGAGGCCAAGAGACCCAGTACTTC. It codes for CASSQDQLAGGQETQYF.

V and J are TRBV4-2 and TRBJ2-7; 8 bases agree with TRBD2. The CDR3 is 17 amino acids. Germline CDR1 LGHNA, CDR2 YNFKEQ. The trim removed 0 bases at V and 2 bases at J, leaving 9 bases unmatched. The CDR3 DNA is TGTGCCAGCAGCCAAGAGCGTAGCGGGACGAGCGCCTACGAGCAGTACTTC. Translated: CASSQERSGTSAYEQYF.

The rearrangement uses TRBV12-3 or TRBV12-4 and TRBJ1-4; D gene uncertain. V lost 6 bases and J 4 bases, leaving 6 bases between the germline ends. This CDR3 spans 12 amino acids. CDR3 DNA sequence: TGTGCCAGCAGGCTCTATAATGAAAAACTGTTTTTT. Protein: CASRLYNEKLFF.

This clonotype was counted a few times. The J gene is TRBJ2-3, the V gene TRBV5-6; 8 positions match TRBD2. The CDR3 spans 19 residues. Trimming removed 3 bases from V and 3 bases from J; junction bases left unmatched: 18. Germline lookup yields CDR1 SGHDT and CDR2 YYEEEE. The CDR3 DNA reads as TGTGCCAGCAGCTCCCCCGGGACTAGTCTGGTCGGAGTGACAGATACGCAGTATTTT. Translating it yields CASSSPGTSLVGVTDTQYF. The full variable domain, rest sourced from reference TRBV5-6 and TRBJ2-3, is DAGVTQSPTHLIKTRGQQVTLRCSPKSGHDTVSWYQQALGQGPQFIFQYYEEEERQRGNFPDRFSGHQFPNYSSELNVNALLLGDSALYLCASSSPGTSLVGVTDTQYFGPGTRLTVL.

This clonotype was observed a few times. The gene calls are TRBV7-9 and TRBJ1-2, with unresolved D. Trimming removed 2 bases at V and 4 bases at J, with 8 bases between. There are 13 residues in the CDR3. Germline assignment: CDR1 SEHNR and CDR2 FQNEAQ (reference sequence). CDR3 residues: CASSLFDPYGYTF. The CDR3 DNA reads TGTGCCAGCAGCTTATTCGACCCCTATGGCTACACCTTC.

The chain is built from TRBV10-3 and TRBJ1-2; 10 nucleotides align to TRBD1. Losses at the gene ends were 6 bases for V and 3 bases for J; bases not matched to a gene: 16. This CDR3 contains 18 residues. Per germline, CDR1 ENHRY and CDR2 SYGVKD. The CDR3 DNA reads as TGTGCCATCAGCCCGGGACAGGGGAAATTAAAGGGTGACTATGGCTACACCTTC. Translated: CAISPGQGKLKGDYGYTF.

This clonotype was counted a few times. This sequence joins TRBV4-2 and TRBJ2-5, with TRBD2 as a possible D gene (6 bases). V lost 4 bases and J lost 2, with 17 bases in between. The CDR3 extends over 16 amino acids. Looked up from germline, CDR1 is LGHNA and CDR2 is YNFKEQ. CDR3 sequence: CASSLMNLAPQETQYF. In DNA form, the CDR3 reads TGTGCCAGCAGCCTTATGAATCTAGCGCCTCAAGAGACCCAGTACTTC.

The chain has TRBV5-1 and TRBJ2-3; 10 bases line up with TRBD2. CDR1 and CDR2 from the germline V gene are SGHRS and YFSETQ. J was trimmed by 3 bases and V by 0 bases; bases with no gene match: 7. CDR3 size: 17 residues. The CDR3 spells CASSLEGTSEKTDTQYF. DNA of the CDR3: TGCGCCAGCAGCTTGGAGGGGACTAGCGAAAAAACAGATACGCAGTATTTT.

This clonotype was seen a handful of times. This chain joins TRBV12-3 or TRBV12-4 and TRBJ2-7, with unresolved D. CDR3 length equals 16 residues. V lost 1 base to trimming and J lost 5 bases, with 18 bases between them. CDR3 in amino acids: CASSLETVVAQNEQYF. The CDR3 DNA reads as TGTGCCAGCAGTTTAGAAACGGTAGTGGCGCAAAACGAGCAGTACTTC.

The chain recombines TRBV9 with TRBJ1-1; no definite D call. The V end lost 0 bases, the J end lost 7 bases, and 13 bases lay between the germline ends. From germline, CDR1 is SGDLS and CDR2 YYNGEE. The CDR3 sequence is 14 residues long. The CDR3 bases are TGTGCCAGCAGCGTAGGGTCAGAAGCCAATGAAGCTTTCTTT. It encodes CASSVGSEANEAFF.

V is TRBV5-1 and J is TRBJ2-1; 11 nucleotides match TRBD2. CDR1 and CDR2 from the germline V gene are SGHRS and YFSETQ. The CDR3 is made up of 15 amino acids. V dropped 3 bases and J dropped 8; count of bases not matched to a gene: 7. CDR3 protein: CASSSLAGALDEQFF. CDR3 DNA: TGCGCCAGCAGCTCACTAGCGGGAGCCTTGGATGAGCAGTTCTTC.

The V and J genes are TRBV4-2 and TRBJ2-1, with 10 bases lining up with TRBD2. The CDR3 is 18 amino acids. The V and J ends lost 2 bases and 5 bases, in that order; junction bases with no gene match: 12. Germline CDR1 is LGHNA and CDR2 is YNFKEQ. The CDR3 here is CASSQIPSLAGDDNEQFF. The CDR3, as DNA: TGTGCCAGCAGCCAAATTCCTTCTCTAGCGGGAGATGACAATGAGCAGTTCTTC.

The chain links TRBV20-1 to TRBJ2-4; possibly TRBD2 for D (6 bases). The V end was cut by 1 base, the J end by 8 bases, with 21 bases between. Germline loops: CDR1 DFQATT, CDR2 SNEGSKA (reference sequence). The CDR3 totals 16 residues. The CDR3 reads CSARVGRRAFGDIQYF. DNA for the CDR3: TGCAGTGCTAGAGTCGGCCGGAGGGCATTTGGGGACATTCAGTACTTC.

This clonotype has just a few counts. The V and J genes are TRBV2 and TRBJ2-7, with 15 nucleotides matching TRBD2. The CDR3 loop spans 18 amino acids. Trimming removed 6 bases from V and 1 base from J; junction bases left unmatched: 10. CDR1 is SNHLY, CDR2 FYNNEI, per germline. The CDR3 DNA follows: TGTGCCAGCAGAGATGGGACTAGCGGGAGGTCGGTTTCCTACGAGCAGTACTTC. Translated: CASRDGTSGRSVSYEQYF.

The chain carries TRBV2 and TRBJ1-1, with D tentatively TRBD1 (6 bases). The length of the CDR3 is 15 residues. Trimming removed 7 bases at V and 0 bases at J, with 15 bases between. Germline-derived CDR1 and CDR2 are SNHLY and FYNNEI. The CDR3 DNA reads as TGTGCCAGCAATGGGATGACAGGATTGAACACTGAAGCTTTCTTT. It yields the protein CASNGMTGLNTEAFF.

V and J are TRBV29-1 and TRBJ1-2; a possible D gene is TRBD1 (5 bases). CDR1 is SQVTM, CDR2 ANQGSEA, per germline. Trimming took off 6 bases at V and 3 bases at J, with 20 bases between the two ends. The length of the CDR3 is 15 residues. CDR3 region: CSVHTLADSYYGYTF. The CDR3 coding sequence is TGCAGCGTACATACCTTAGCAGACAGCTACTATGGCTACACCTTC.

The chain uses TRBV2 and TRBJ2-3; 7 bases align to TRBD1. Trimming cost V 1 base and J 4 bases; bases outside gene matches: 11. The CDR3 is 17 residues long. CDR1 is SNHLY and CDR2 is FYNNEI in the germline V gene. The CDR3 coding sequence is TGTGCCAGCAGTGAAGTAGGCAGGGGGACGTCCCCAGATACGCAGTATTTT. Its protein product is CASSEVGRGTSPDTQYF.

This sequence joins TRBV5-1 and TRBJ2-3, with 11 bases identical to TRBD1. The CDR3 is made up of 17 amino acids. The V segment lost 4 bases and the J segment 5 bases; nucleotides outside the gene matches: 12. CDR1 is SGHRS, CDR2 YFSETQ, per germline. The CDR3 protein is CASSLLAGQGAGDTQYF. The CDR3 coding sequence is TGCGCCAGCAGCCTACTAGCTGGACAGGGGGCCGGAGATACGCAGTATTTT.

The table lists this clonotype with a few counts. The chain joins TRBV5-1 to TRBJ1-1; 8 bases align to TRBD1. The CDR3 has 14 residues. The V and J ends lost 2 bases and 5 bases, in that order; junction bases with no gene match: 5. Germline-derived CDR1 and CDR2 are SGHRS and YFSETQ. The CDR3 region is CASSFGQGLTEAFF. The CDR3 bases are TGCGCCAGCAGCTTCGGACAGGGTTTAACTGAAGCTTTCTTT. The variable domain in full, with the rest retrieved from reference TRBV5-1 and TRBJ1-1, is KAGVTQTPRYLIKTRGQQVTLSCSPISGHRSVSWYQQTPGQGLQFLFEYFSETQRNKGNFPGRFSGRQFSNSRSEMNVSTLELGDSALYLCASSFGQGLTEAFFGQGTRLTVV.